This T cell receptor beta chain comes out of a study of post-analysis software for immune sequencing data. Study-level background: The courses of disease that were included comprised relapsing-remitting, secondary progressive and progressive-relapsing multiple sclerosis. Study findings and constraints: Analysis by F measure revealed that same-batch samples clustered strongly together. With TRBV5-6, TRBV5-1 and TRBV20-1 included, several TRBV segments were more frequent in patients than in controls.

The TCR beta cDNA libraries contained unique molecular identifiers. Some 500,000 cDNA molecules were obtained per 1 to 10 million input T cells. TCRdb analysed the PCR reads with MiXCR anew, one entry per CDR3 protein. This table has about 210,000 distinct CDR3 sequences, approximately 29% appearing once. A few counts support this clonotype. The antigen is not known. This CDR3 is built from 14 residues. CDR1 and CDR2 from the germline V gene are DFQATT and SNEGSKA (reference sequence). Trimming cost V 2 bases and J 0 bases, with 11 bases left between them. The sequenced sample was blood. The sequence derives from a girl between 2 and 17 years old with multiple sclerosis. This rearrangement joins TRBV20-1 to TRBJ2-7, with D possibly TRBD2 on 6 matching bases. CDR3 region: CSARRRRDSYEQYF. Written as DNA, the CDR3 is TGCAGTGCTAGAAGACGGCGGGACTCCTACGAGCAGTACTTC.